This T cell receptor (beta chain) was recovered during a study of read filtering for tumor transcriptome and immune sequencing. About the research overall: Among patients, roughly 17 were male and around 15 female, aged roughly 45 to 90 (mean about 66). R-ISS stage counts were 8 or 9 for I, more than 15 for II, roughly seven for III. Per sample, TCR-region reads ranged about 4 to 11 million by IR-seq, about 80 to 1,400 by RNA-seq.

Whole-study results and caveats: Correlation between methods rose after single-read clonotypes were removed.

Per the germline V gene, CDR1 is LNHDA and CDR2 is SQIVND (reference sequence). CDR3 size: 13 residues. Trimming removed 10 bases from V and 2 bases from J; junction bases left unmatched: 2. This clonotype was observed many times. As yet, its antigen is unknown. Molecular barcoded adaptors covering alpha/delta and beta/gamma chains were used on 400 ng RNA. Via MiXCR, TCRdb re-called the reads, giving one row per CDR3 protein. The sample holds more than 100,000 distinct CDR3 sequences; 13% are singletons and the top ten take approximately 10%. The TCR was taken from a donor aged 40 or over with multiple myeloma. Material: a population of CD138-negative cells sorted from bone marrow. The rearrangement uses TRBV19 and TRBJ2-6; TRBD1 agrees at 7 bases. In DNA, the CDR3 is TGTGCCATCAGGGGGACTGGGGCCAACGTCCTGACTTTC. Its protein is CAIRGTGANVLTF.